Listed here are 25 T cell receptor beta chains from one sample, sequenced in a study of somatic mutations in cytotoxic T cells in rheumatoid arthritis. TCRdb's table, derived via immunoSEQ multiplex PCR, lists solely in-frame clones and lacks some. The table has around 15,000 clones, around 78% seen once. Source material: CD8+ T cells sorted from blood. These receptor sequences come from an adult with rheumatoid arthritis.

The J gene is TRBJ1-2, the V gene TRBV4-1; a weak D match, TRBD1 (6 bases). The CDR3 consists of 16 residues. Germline CDR1 MGHRA, CDR2 YSYEKL. Between the trimmed V and J ends, which lost 1 base and 6 bases, there was a span of 18 bases. The CDR3 DNA follows: TGCGCCAGCAGCCAAGGACGGGACACCGTGTATGATGGCTACACCTTC. This translates into CASSQGRDTVYDGYTF.

The chain joins TRBV6-5 to TRBJ2-7; D may be TRBD2 (6 bases). This CDR3 has 15 amino acids. Trimming took 6 bases from V and 4 from J, leaving 19 bases between them. CDR1 is MNHEY, CDR2 SVGAGI, per germline. The CDR3: CASRPTIGGTYEQYF. The CDR3 DNA sequence: TGTGCCAGCAGACCAACCATCGGGGGTACTTACGAGCAGTACTTC.

This rearrangement joins TRBV28 to TRBJ1-2, with 9 positions matching TRBD1. Germline lookup yields CDR1 MDHEN and CDR2 SYDVKM. The V and J ends lost 4 bases and 7 bases, in that order; junction bases with no gene match: 10. The CDR3 runs to 15 residues. CDR3: CASSYEGDRVSGYTF. In DNA form, the CDR3 reads TGTGCCAGCAGTTATGAGGGGGACAGGGTGTCTGGCTACACCTTC.

This chain connects TRBV6-5 to TRBJ1-1, with a weak D call TRBD1 (6 bases). The CDR3 has 14 residues. CDR1 MNHEY and CDR2 SVGAGI come from the germline V gene. V was cut by 2 bases and J by 11 bases, with 18 bases left in between. The DNA of the CDR3 is TGTGCCAGCAGTTACGACTCGGGAGACAGGCGCGCTTTCTTT. As protein: CASSYDSGDRRAFF.

V gene TRBV7-9 combines with J gene TRBJ2-3; 15 nucleotides agree with TRBD2. Germline assignment: CDR1 SEHNR and CDR2 FQNEAQ (reference sequence). Trimming removed 5 bases from V and 3 bases from J; junction bases left unmatched: 3. The CDR3 spans 16 residues. The CDR3: CASSVGLAGGTDTQYF. CDR3 DNA sequence: TGTGCCAGCAGCGTGGGACTAGCGGGGGGTACAGATACGCAGTATTTT. Full variable domain (rest looked up from reference TRBV7-9 and TRBJ2-3): DTGVSQNPRHKITKRGQNVTFRCDPISEHNRLYWYRQTLGQGPEFLTYFQNEAQLEKSRLLSDRFSAERPKGSFSTLEIQRTEQGDSAMYLCASSVGLAGGTDTQYFGPGTRLTVL.

The genes are TRBV5-6 and TRBJ2-7, with D tentatively TRBD1 (6 bases). CDR3 length: 15 amino acids. V dropped 0 bases and J dropped 3 bases, with 13 bases sitting between them. Germline lookup yields CDR1 SGHDT and CDR2 YYEEEE. This CDR3 is CASSLDDRIGYEQYF. The CDR3, as DNA: TGTGCCAGCAGCTTGGACGACAGGATTGGCTACGAGCAGTACTTC.

This clone was observed a few times. The chain carries TRBV21-1 and TRBJ2-7; the table gives TRBD1 as D, unverified against the DNA. TRBV21-1 is tagged as a pseudogene. The CDR3 extends over 17 amino acids. The CDR3 protein is CASSKAPTHPWPYEQYF. The CDR3, as DNA: TGTGCCAGCAGCAAAGCACCGACACATCCCTGGCCGTACGAGCAGTACTTC.

This chain uses TRBV6-1 with TRBJ1-1; D remains ambiguous. The CDR3 is 15 residues long. Germline V gives CDR1 MNHNS, CDR2 SASEGT. Trimming shortened V by 1 base and J by 0 bases, and 9 bases separated the two germline ends. The CDR3 reads CASSEGALLNTEAFF. In nucleotides, the CDR3 is TGTGCCAGCAGTGAAGGGGCCTTACTGAACACTGAAGCTTTCTTT.

The chain couples TRBV16 to TRBJ1-5, with D unclear. Germline values: CDR1 KGHSY, CDR2 FQNENV. V was clipped by 4 bases and J by 6 bases, with 13 bases between them. The CDR3 consists of 14 residues. Here the CDR3 DNA reads TGTGCCAGCAGCCTACAACGGGCCACTCAGCCCCAGCATTTT. It encodes CASSLQRATQPQHF.

The chain has TRBV2 and TRBJ2-1, with D unresolved. This CDR3 contains 9 residues. From germline, CDR1 is SNHLY and CDR2 FYNNEI. The CDR3 spells CGSGNEQFF. CDR3 nucleotides: TGTGGTAGTGGGAATGAGCAGTTCTTC.

V is TRBV19 and J is TRBJ1-1, with D possibly TRBD1 on 5 matching bases. Trimming stripped 11 bases from V and 1 base from J, with 11 bases between. Germline CDR1 is LNHDA and CDR2 is SQIVND (reference sequence). This CDR3 spans 12 amino acids. The CDR3 reads CAVGRSNTEAFF. CDR3 bases: TGTGCCGTGGGACGGTCGAACACTGAAGCTTTCTTT.

The CDR3 coding sequence is TGTGCCAGCAGACTTCGAGGAACGACTGGGGCCAACGTCCTGACTTTC. It yields the protein CASRLRGTTGANVLTF. This chain uses TRBV6-6 with TRBJ2-6; D gene uncertain. The CDR3 runs to 16 residues. With 6 bases removed from V and 2 bases from J, the gap between germline ends came to 14 bases. Per the germline V gene, CDR1 is MNHNY and CDR2 is SVGAGI (reference sequence).

There are a few counts of this clone. This chain links TRBV7-9 with TRBJ1-2; the D is unclear. The CDR3 covers 15 residues. Germline assignment: CDR1 SEHNR and CDR2 FQNEAQ (reference sequence). Trimming stripped 5 bases from V and 7 bases from J, with 20 bases between. The chain's CDR3 is CASSHDLGQRSGYTF. The CDR3 DNA sequence: TGTGCCAGCAGCCATGACCTGGGCCAGAGGAGTGGCTACACCTTC.

V and J are TRBV13 and TRBJ2-5; TRBD2 might be the D (7 bases). CDR1 is PRHDT and CDR2 is FYEKMQ in the germline V gene (reference sequence). The CDR3 has 15 residues. V was clipped by 4 bases and J by 5 bases, with 17 bases between them. The CDR3 reads CASSSSPEGGETQYF. In DNA, the CDR3 is TGTGCCAGCAGCTCGTCCCCGGAGGGGGGGGAGACCCAGTACTTC.

The rearrangement links TRBV7-9 to TRBJ2-1; no firm D call. Germline V gives CDR1 SEHNR, CDR2 FQNEAQ (reference sequence). This CDR3 is built from 14 residues. V shed 1 base and J shed 3 bases, with 7 bases lying between them. CDR3 region: CASSLEGFYNEQFF. CDR3 DNA: TGTGCCAGCAGCTTAGAAGGCTTCTACAATGAGCAGTTCTTC. Combining the CDR3 with reference TRBV7-9 and TRBJ2-1 gives the whole variable domain DTGVSQNPRHKITKRGQNVTFRCDPISEHNRLYWYRQTLGQGPEFLTYFQNEAQLEKSRLLSDRFSAERPKGSFSTLEIQRTEQGDSAMYLCASSLEGFYNEQFFGPGTRLTVL.

This sequence joins TRBV19 and TRBJ2-7, with D unclear. V was cut by 3 bases and J by 1 base, with 7 bases left in between. Germline lookup yields CDR1 LNHDA and CDR2 SQIVND (reference sequence). CDR3 length: 13 residues. Here the CDR3 reads CASSISRSYEQYF. CDR3 bases: TGTGCCAGTAGTATTAGTAGATCCTACGAGCAGTACTTC.

This clone showed up just a few times. The chain carries TRBV19 and TRBJ1-5; 10 bases align to TRBD1. The ends lost 4 bases at V and 7 bases at J; junction bases unmatched: 7. The germline gives CDR1 LNHDA, CDR2 SQIVND (reference sequence). CDR3 length: 15 amino acids. This CDR3 reads CASSKWGQGNQPQHF. CDR3 DNA: TGTGCCAGTAGTAAGTGGGGACAGGGGAACCAGCCCCAGCATTTT. Using reference TRBV19 and TRBJ1-5 for the parts outside the CDR3, the full variable domain is DGGITQSPKYLFRKEGQNVTLSCEQNLNHDAMYWYRQDPGQGLRLIYYSQIVNDFQKGDIAEGYSVSREKKESFPLTVTSAQKNPTAFYLCASSKWGQGNQPQHFGDGTRLSIL.

The rearrangement links TRBV7-8 to TRBJ1-5, with D possibly TRBD1 on 6 matching bases. The CDR3 contains 17 residues. V was pared by 5 bases and J by 0 bases, with 17 bases between. The germline gives CDR1 SGHVS, CDR2 FQNEAQ. Written as DNA, the CDR3 is TGTGCCAGCAGCGTAGGACAGTCTTTCTATAGCAATCAGCCCCAGCATTTT. It translates to CASSVGQSFYSNQPQHF.

This sequence joins TRBV9 and TRBJ2-5, with D maybe TRBD1 (6 bases). Germline values: CDR1 SGDLS, CDR2 YYNGEE. This CDR3 is 13 amino acids long. V lost 3 bases, J lost 5 bases, and 11 bases lay in between. This chain's CDR3 is CASSGFRGETQYF. CDR3 coding DNA: TGTGCCAGCAGCGGATTTAGGGGGGAGACCCAGTACTTC.

A remark on this clone: Other DNA variants within this sample encode the same CDR3. The CDR3 DNA reads as TGCGCCAGCAGCCAGGACTTCTACAATGAGCAGTTCTTC. Residues: CASSQDFYNEQFF. This chain joins TRBV4-1 and TRBJ2-1, with D maybe TRBD2 (5 bases). CDR1 and CDR2 (germline): MGHRA, YSYEKL. CDR3 size: 13 residues. V was cut by 3 bases and J by 3 bases, with 6 bases left in between.

This rearrangement joins TRBV6-5 to TRBJ1-1; a possible D gene is TRBD1 (5 bases). V dropped 2 bases and J dropped 6 bases, with 10 bases sitting between them. The CDR3 extends over 13 amino acids. In germline, CDR1 is MNHEY, CDR2 SVGAGI. CDR3 nucleotides: TGTGCCAGCAGTTACGGGGGGAATCCTGAAGCTTTCTTT. Its protein product is CASSYGGNPEAFF.

This clone was picked up a small number of times. This sequence joins TRBV6-5 and TRBJ1-1; 7 bases align to TRBD1. The CDR3 sequence is 15 residues long. The germline gives CDR1 MNHEY, CDR2 SVGAGI. J lost 1 base, V lost 0 bases, and 2 bases had no gene match. CDR3 coding DNA: TGTGCCAGCAGTTACTCACAGGGGACGAACACTGAAGCTTTCTTT. The encoded protein is CASSYSQGTNTEAFF.

The chain recombines TRBV4-2 with TRBJ2-5; maybe TRBD1 (5 bases). The end of the DNA is better explained by TRBJ2-7, so the J call may be wrong. This CDR3 comprises 15 residues. Per the germline V gene, CDR1 is LGHNA and CDR2 is YNFKEQ. CDR3 in DNA: TGTGCCAGCAGCCAAGATACGTCGAGACAGTACGAGCAGTACTTC. Amino acid sequence: CASSQDTSRQYEQYF.

The chain carries TRBV6-5 and TRBJ2-1, with D perhaps being TRBD1 or TRBD2 (6 bases each). The CDR3 runs to 16 residues. Trimming took 0 bases from V and 7 from J, leaving 16 bases between them. Germline lookup yields CDR1 MNHEY and CDR2 SVGAGI. The CDR3: CASSYSGGGGPNEQFF. The CDR3 bases are TGTGCCAGCAGTTACTCTGGCGGAGGGGGGCCGAATGAGCAGTTCTTC.

The chain joins TRBV2 to TRBJ2-3; D not resolved. This CDR3 comprises 15 residues. The ends were cut back, 3 bases at V and 0 bases at J, with 10 bases in the middle. Germline V CDR1 and CDR2: SNHLY, FYNNEI. The CDR3 reads CASSDNSLSTDTQYF. The CDR3 DNA is TGTGCCAGCAGTGATAACAGTCTAAGCACAGATACGCAGTATTTT.